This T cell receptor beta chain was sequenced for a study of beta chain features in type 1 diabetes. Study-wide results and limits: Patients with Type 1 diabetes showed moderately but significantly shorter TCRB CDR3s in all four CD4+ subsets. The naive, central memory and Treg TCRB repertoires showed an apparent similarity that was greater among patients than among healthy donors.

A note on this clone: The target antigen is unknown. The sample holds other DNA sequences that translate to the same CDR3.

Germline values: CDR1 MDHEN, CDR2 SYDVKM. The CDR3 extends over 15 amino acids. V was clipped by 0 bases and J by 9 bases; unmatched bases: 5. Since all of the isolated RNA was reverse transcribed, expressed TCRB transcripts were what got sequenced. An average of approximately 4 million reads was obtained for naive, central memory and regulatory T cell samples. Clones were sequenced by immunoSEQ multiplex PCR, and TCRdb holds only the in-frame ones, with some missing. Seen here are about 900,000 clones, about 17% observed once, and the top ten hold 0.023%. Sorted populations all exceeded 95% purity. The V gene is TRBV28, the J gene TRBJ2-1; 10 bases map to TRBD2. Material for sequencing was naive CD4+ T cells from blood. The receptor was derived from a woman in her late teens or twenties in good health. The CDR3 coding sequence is TGTGCCAGCAGTTTATGGCGCCTAGCGGGAGTTGAGCAGTTCTTC. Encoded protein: CASSLWRLAGVEQFF.